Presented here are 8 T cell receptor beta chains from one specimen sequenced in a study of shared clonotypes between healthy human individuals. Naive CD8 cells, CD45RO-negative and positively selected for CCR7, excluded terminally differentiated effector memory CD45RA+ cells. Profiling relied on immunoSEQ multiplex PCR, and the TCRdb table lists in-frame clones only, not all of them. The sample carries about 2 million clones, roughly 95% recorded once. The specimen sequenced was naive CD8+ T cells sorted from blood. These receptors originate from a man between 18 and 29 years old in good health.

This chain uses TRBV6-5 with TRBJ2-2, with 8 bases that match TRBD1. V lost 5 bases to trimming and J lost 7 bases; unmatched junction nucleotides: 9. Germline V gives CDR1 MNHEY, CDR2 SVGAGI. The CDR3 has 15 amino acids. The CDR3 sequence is CASSPSQGADGELFF. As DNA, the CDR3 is TGTGCCAGCAGTCCCTCGCAGGGGGCTGACGGGGAGCTGTTTTTT.

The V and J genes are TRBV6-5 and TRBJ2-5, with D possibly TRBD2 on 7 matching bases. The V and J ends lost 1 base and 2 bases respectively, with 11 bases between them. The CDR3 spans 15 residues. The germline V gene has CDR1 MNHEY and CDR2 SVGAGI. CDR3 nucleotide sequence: TGTGCCAGCAGTTACTTCGCGGGGGCACAAGAGACCCAGTACTTC. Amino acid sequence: CASSYFAGAQETQYF.

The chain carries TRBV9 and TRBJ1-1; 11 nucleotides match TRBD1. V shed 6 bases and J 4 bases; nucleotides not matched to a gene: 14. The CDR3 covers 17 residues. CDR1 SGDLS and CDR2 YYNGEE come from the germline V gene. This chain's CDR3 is CASTSGTGGGRRTEAFF. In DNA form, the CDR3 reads TGTGCCAGCACCTCCGGGACAGGGGGTGGAAGGCGCACTGAAGCTTTCTTT.

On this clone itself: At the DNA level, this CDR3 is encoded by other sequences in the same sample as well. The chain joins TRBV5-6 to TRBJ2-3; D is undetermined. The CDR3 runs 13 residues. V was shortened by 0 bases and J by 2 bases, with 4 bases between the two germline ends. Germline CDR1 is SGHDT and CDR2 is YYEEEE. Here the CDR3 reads CASSLGSTDTQYF. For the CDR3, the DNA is TGTGCCAGCAGCTTGGGGTCCACAGATACGCAGTATTTT.

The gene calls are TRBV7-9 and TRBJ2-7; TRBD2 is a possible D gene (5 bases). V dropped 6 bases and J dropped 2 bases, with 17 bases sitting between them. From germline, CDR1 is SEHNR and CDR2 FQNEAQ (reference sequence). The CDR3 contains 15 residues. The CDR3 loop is CASSPRWGETYEQYF. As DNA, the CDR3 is TGTGCCAGCAGTCCTCGGTGGGGAGAGACCTACGAGCAGTACTTC.

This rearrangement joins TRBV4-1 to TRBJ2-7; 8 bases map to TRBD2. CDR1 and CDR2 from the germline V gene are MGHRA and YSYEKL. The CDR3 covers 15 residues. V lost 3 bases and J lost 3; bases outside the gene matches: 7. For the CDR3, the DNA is TGCGCCAGCAGCCAGGTACGGGGGGGATACTACGAGCAGTACTTC. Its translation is CASSQVRGGYYEQYF.

Here the CDR3 DNA reads TGTGCCAGTAGTAGGGGACAGGGGAAACCCTACGAGCAGTACTTC. It codes for CASSRGQGKPYEQYF. This rearrangement joins TRBV19 to TRBJ2-7, with 10 bases matching TRBD1. Germline trimming cut 4 bases from V and 2 bases from J; bases unmatched to any gene: 5. Germline V gene data show CDR1 as LNHDA and CDR2 as SQIVND (reference sequence). The CDR3 is 15 amino acids.

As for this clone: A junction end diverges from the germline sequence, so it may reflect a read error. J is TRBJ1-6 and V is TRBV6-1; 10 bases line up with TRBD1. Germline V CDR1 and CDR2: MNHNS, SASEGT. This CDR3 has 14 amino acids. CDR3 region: CASGGQGYNSPPHF. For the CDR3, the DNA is TGTGCCAGCGGGGGACAGGGGTATAATTCACCCCCCCACTTT.